These T cell receptor beta chains were read from a single sample in a study of T cell repertoires in cytomegalovirus infection. TCRdb re-derived calls from the reads in MiXCR, one entry per CDR3 protein. The sample holds about 68,000 distinct CDR3 sequences, more than 20% seen once. Which antigens these TCRs recognize remains unknown. The sample taken for sequencing was PBMCs, sequenced either directly or after in vitro stimulation (not recorded which). Receptor source: a human donor in good health (CMV status not recorded). Some clones in this sample may be carry-over from other donors' samples. CDR3s include the opening cysteine and the closing phenylalanine or tryptophan. D genes are given only for firm matches. Clone sizes are given selectively: once, few, many, or a class where the clone is expanded.

d_call j_call v_call clone_size cdr3_aa cdr3_nt
. TRBJ2-5 TRBV28 many CASSSTRKTQYF TGTGCCAGCAGTTCCACCCGAAAGACCCAGTACTTC
. TRBJ1-2 TRBV4-3 . CASSPDGNYGYTF TGCGCCAGCAGCCCAGACGGGAACTATGGCTACACCTTC
. TRBJ2-2 TRBV4-3 . CASSHGLGGAAGELFF TGCGCCAGCAGCCATGGGCTGGGGGGGGCGGCCGGGGAGCTGTTTTTT
. TRBJ2-3 TRBV28 . CASSSGHTDTQYF TGTGCCAGCAGTTCGGGCCACACAGATACGCAGTATTTT
. TRBJ2-7 TRBV7-6 . CASSLSEQTYEQYF TGTGCCAGCAGCTTATCAGAACAGACTTACGAGCAGTACTTC
. TRBJ1-4 TRBV5-1 few CASSLGTATNEKLFF TGCGCCAGCAGCTTGGGGACAGCAACTAATGAAAAACTGTTTTTT
. TRBJ1-1 TRBV24-1 . CATSDVDAPGRKMNTEAFF TGTGCCACCAGTGATGTTGATGCCCCCGGGCGGAAAATGAACACTGAAGCTTTCTTT
TRBD1 TRBJ1-5 TRBV6-2/TRBV6-3 . CASSYKGGQRNQPQHF TGTGCCAGCAGTTACAAGGGGGGACAGAGGAATCAGCCCCAGCATTTT
. TRBJ1-2 TRBV4-1 few CASSQVQARRYGYTF TGCGCCAGCAGCCAGGTACAGGCGCGGAGGTATGGCTACACCTTC
. TRBJ2-1 TRBV7-9 few CASDGRRGSSYNEQFF TGTGCCAGCGACGGTAGGCGGGGAAGCTCCTACAATGAGCAGTTCTTC
. TRBJ1-2 TRBV7-9 . CASSFMLDSLNYGYTF TGTGCCAGCAGCTTTATGTTGGACAGCCTAAACTATGGCTACACCTTC
TRBD2 TRBJ2-2 TRBV5-5 few CASRSGVGGELFF TGTGCCAGCAGAAGCGGGGTTGGGGGGGAGCTGTTTTTT
. TRBJ2-1 TRBV20-1 . CSSVGEDSYNEQFF TGCAGTTCAGTGGGGGAGGATTCCTACAATGAGCAGTTCTTC
TRBD1 TRBJ2-6 TRBV27 . CASRQGASSGANVLTF TGTGCCAGCAGACAGGGGGCGAGCTCTGGGGCCAACGTCCTGACTTTC
TRBD1 TRBJ2-1 TRBV12-3/TRBV12-4 many CASSGTALGTYNEQFF TGTGCCAGCAGCGGGACAGCCTTAGGTACCTACAATGAGCAGTTCTTC
TRBD1 TRBJ2-3 TRBV28 . CASSPQGWGTDTQYF TGTGCCAGCAGTCCACAGGGGTGGGGGACAGATACGCAGTATTTT
. TRBJ2-2 TRBV28 few CASSLGLSSPNTGELFF TGTGCCAGCAGTTTAGGACTATCCAGTCCGAACACCGGGGAGCTGTTTTTT
TRBD1 TRBJ1-1 TRBV5-6 . CASRDGTAWNTEAFF TGTGCCAGCAGGGATGGGACAGCTTGGAACACTGAAGCTTTCTTT
. TRBJ1-2 TRBV12-3/TRBV12-4 once CASSLGSAGYTF TGTGCCAGCAGTTTAGGGTCAGCGGGCTACACCTTC
TRBD1 TRBJ1-4 TRBV5-8 . CASSRTGQLPPTNEKLFF TGTGCCAGCAGCAGGACAGGACAACTCCCCCCAACTAATGAAAAACTGTTTTTT
TRBD2 TRBJ2-1 TRBV11-1 few CASSRTSGPDNEQFF TGTGCCAGCAGTCGGACTAGCGGCCCCGACAATGAGCAGTTCTTC
. TRBJ2-1 TRBV28 many CASSLPPANVNEQFF TGTGCCAGCAGTTTACCCCCTGCAAACGTCAATGAGCAGTTCTTC